This T cell receptor beta chain was captured in a study of early T cells in non-severe SARS-CoV-2 infection. This clonotype was counted only a few times. Its target is not known. Findings and caveats of the study: Matches to VDJdb favored anti-spike CD8 responses and missed private and CD4 specificities.

V was clipped by 1 base and J by 6 bases, with 13 bases between them. From germline, CDR1 is SGHTA and CDR2 FQGNSA. The CDR3 is 14 amino acids. One entry per CDR3 protein, called by TCRdb with MiXCR from the 5' RACE reads. The repertoire holds some 66,000 distinct CDR3 sequences, less than 9.5% seen once, with roughly 3.2% in the top ten. This TCR was sampled from an adult who was a healthcare worker with PCR-confirmed SARS-CoV-2 infection or an uninfected control (not recorded which). The sequenced sample consisted of whole blood. V is TRBV7-2 and J is TRBJ2-7; D may be TRBD1 (6 bases). CDR3 bases: TGTGCCAGCAGCTTAGGCGCTAGGGGGTCCGAGCAGTACTTC. It yields the protein CASSLGARGSEQYF.